This TCR beta chain emerged from a study of CD8 T cells in ankylosing spondylitis. Germline lookup yields CDR1 DFQATT and CDR2 SNEGSKA (reference sequence). V shed 4 bases and J shed 3 bases, with 12 bases lying between them. The length of the CDR3 is 13 residues. Via MiXCR, TCRdb re-called the 5' RACE reads, giving one row per CDR3 protein. The sample shows nearly 350,000 distinct CDR3 sequences, 14% to 15% of them seen only once. This clonotype was observed at least ten times. The clonotype originates from a male donor with ankylosing spondylitis or in good health (not recorded which). This chain connects TRBV20-1 to TRBJ1-1; D gene unclear. Sequenced input: blood, either unsorted or a sorted T cell fraction (not recorded which). The DNA for the CDR3 is TGCAGTGCTACCTTAGGTCGGGACACTGAAGCTTTCTTT. Amino acid sequence: CSATLGRDTEAFF.